These 19 T cell receptor beta chains originate from one sample sequenced in a study of Ad26.COV2.S vaccination and SARS-CoV-2 variants (dated by TCRdb to about 2021). Library prep was done by the immunoSEQ multiplex PCR assay. The table comes from immuneACCESS by way of TCRdb, which keeps in-frame sequences with V and J called. Part of the clones is missing from these tables; in studies checked, under half for an unresolved V gene and the rest for unknown reasons. The table for this sample lists hundreds of thousands of clones; over 75% of them were counted only once. The ten largest make up more than 10% of the sample. The treatment or condition label, as the study defines it: 15 to 20 received Ad26.COV2.S at low or high dose, single or two shots; about 5 received placebo; per-sample allocation not given. Repertoires of vaccine and placebo recipients were sequenced from samples taken on day 63 after the first injection.

The material was peripheral blood, obtained in a trial of Ad26.COV2.S vaccine versus placebo. These TCRs come from a person between 18 and 60 years old who received the Ad26.COV2.S COVID-19 vaccine or a placebo.

The J gene is TRBJ2-2, the V gene TRBV6-5; D remains ambiguous. From germline, CDR1 is MNHEY and CDR2 SVGAGI. V lost 7 bases and J 5 bases, leaving 14 bases between the germline ends. The CDR3 has 14 amino acids. The CDR3 sequence is CASTEVVGTGELFF. CDR3 DNA: TGTGCCAGCACCGAGGTAGTCGGTACCGGGGAGCTGTTTTTT.

The chain carries TRBV6-6 and TRBJ1-4; TRBD1 matches 8 bases. The germline V gene has CDR1 MNHNY and CDR2 SVGAGI (reference sequence). The ends lost 2 bases at V and 3 bases at J; junction bases unmatched: 5. The CDR3 spans 16 residues. The CDR3 DNA reads TGTGCCAGCAGTTACGCACGGGACAGGCCTAATGAAAAACTGTTTTTT. The encoded protein is CASSYARDRPNEKLFF.

The chain has TRBV7-9 and TRBJ1-1; no reliable D call. Trimming removed 6 bases at V and 0 bases at J, with 8 bases between. The CDR3 is made up of 13 amino acids. In germline, CDR1 is SEHNR, CDR2 FQNEAQ (reference sequence). CDR3 protein: CASSATVNTEAFF. The CDR3 DNA is TGTGCCAGCAGTGCGACGGTGAACACTGAAGCTTTCTTT.

The genes are TRBV5-4 and TRBJ2-4; no definite D call. Germline CDR1 SGHNT, CDR2 YYREEE (reference sequence). Trimming took 0 bases from V and 9 from J, leaving 10 bases between them. The CDR3 consists of 13 residues. CDR3 bases: TGTGCCAGCAGCTTGGAGGCTGGCAGCATTCAGTACTTC. Translating gives CASSLEAGSIQYF.

This chain connects TRBV11-2 to TRBJ1-3; no clear D. The V and J ends lost 3 bases and 3 bases respectively, with 18 bases between them. Germline V gene data show CDR1 as SGHAT and CDR2 as FQNNGV. The CDR3 has 17 amino acids. Here the CDR3 reads CASSFMFGEVNGNTIYF. The CDR3 nucleotides are TGTGCCAGCAGCTTTATGTTTGGGGAGGTTAATGGAAACACCATATATTTT.

The genes are TRBV28 and TRBJ2-3; possibly TRBD1 or TRBD2 for D (5 bases each). Germline V CDR1 and CDR2: MDHEN, SYDVKM. Trimming left V 4 bases short and J 4 bases short, with 18 bases between. The CDR3 has 16 residues. The CDR3 bases are TGTGCCAGCAGTTCCCCCGGGACCCACGACGCAGATACGCAGTATTTT. Protein sequence: CASSSPGTHDADTQYF.

The V and J genes are TRBV2 and TRBJ2-1, with 14 bases matching TRBD2. Germline CDR1 is SNHLY and CDR2 is FYNNEI. Losses at the gene ends were 8 bases for V and 9 bases for J; bases not matched to a gene: 6. CDR3 length equals 14 residues. CDR3 sequence: CASFVGLAGVEQFF. The CDR3 nucleotides are TGTGCCAGCTTCGTGGGACTAGCGGGAGTTGAGCAGTTCTTC. The full variable domain, in which reference TRBV2 and TRBJ2-1 provide the parts outside the CDR3, is EPEVTQTPSHQVTQMGQEVILRCVPISNHLYFYWYRQILGQKVEFLVSFYNNEISEKSEIFDDQFSVERPDGSNFTLKIRSTKLEDSAMYFCASFVGLAGVEQFFGPGTRLTVL.

The chain is built from TRBV7-3 and TRBJ2-3; D is possibly TRBD2 (5 bases). Trimming stripped 5 bases from V and 2 bases from J, with 14 bases between. The CDR3 runs to 15 residues. Germline V gene sequence: CDR1 SGHTA, CDR2 FQGTGA. The chain's CDR3 is CASSPGLGITDTQYF. As DNA, the CDR3 is TGTGCCAGCAGCCCAGGACTGGGGATCACAGATACGCAGTATTTT.

The rearrangement joins TRBV9 to TRBJ2-1, with 8 bases matching TRBD1. The CDR3 is 16 amino acids. The germline CDR1 and CDR2 sequences are SGDLS and YYNGEE. Trimming took 0 bases from V and 2 from J; bases not matched to a gene: 4. The CDR3 DNA reads TGTGCCAGCAGCGTAGATAGGACAGGGACCTACAATGAGCAGTTCTTC. Protein: CASSVDRTGTYNEQFF.

This clone appeared once. V and J are TRBV5-1 and TRBJ2-3, with D possibly TRBD2 on 6 matching bases. Trimming left V 0 bases short and J 4 bases short, with 12 bases between. Germline V gene sequence: CDR1 SGHRS, CDR2 YFSETQ. The CDR3 covers 15 residues. The CDR3 nucleotides are TGCGCCAGCAGCTTGGCCGGGTCGGGGGCAGATACGCAGTATTTT. Translating gives CASSLAGSGADTQYF.

V usage is TRBV27 and J usage is TRBJ1-1; the D gene is possibly TRBD1 (5 bases). V dropped 4 bases and J dropped 0 bases, with 9 bases sitting between them. This CDR3 is built from 14 residues. Germline CDR1 and CDR2: MNHEY and SMNVEV (reference sequence). CDR3 protein: CASSSRALNTEAFF. In nucleotides, the CDR3 is TGTGCCAGCAGTTCCAGGGCCCTGAACACTGAAGCTTTCTTT.

V usage is TRBV6-2 or TRBV6-3 and J usage is TRBJ2-5; TRBD2 is a possible D gene (5 bases). Trimming stripped 5 bases from V and 4 bases from J, with 8 bases between. This CDR3 has 12 residues. Germline assignment: CDR1 MNHEY and CDR2 SVGEGT. The CDR3 DNA follows: TGTGCCAGCAGTCGGGCGGGAGAGACCCAGTACTTC. Amino acids: CASSRAGETQYF.

V usage is TRBV4-3 and J usage is TRBJ1-2; unclear D gene. Per the germline V gene, CDR1 is LGHNA and CDR2 is YSLEER. Trimming stripped 0 bases from V and 4 bases from J, with 6 bases between. This CDR3 region has 13 residues. CDR3: CASSQDRSYGYTF. For the CDR3, the DNA is TGCGCCAGCAGCCAAGACAGGAGCTATGGCTACACCTTC.

In this sample, this clone turned up once. The chain has TRBV18 and TRBJ2-7; TRBD2 matches at 9 bases. This CDR3 has 17 residues. The J segment lost 2 bases and the V segment lost 1 base, leaving 9 bases of the junction unmatched. In germline, CDR1 is KGHSH, CDR2 LQKENI. The CDR3 loop reads CASSPLSREGPTYEQYF. CDR3 nucleotides: TGTGCCAGCTCACCACTCTCGCGGGAGGGCCCCACCTACGAGCAGTACTTC.

The CDR3 DNA follows: TGTGCCAGCAGTGAATCCCAGGGTCCCCACACAGATACGCAGTATTTT. Translating it yields CASSESQGPHTDTQYF. V gene TRBV25-1 combines with J gene TRBJ2-3; TRBD1 might be the D (5 bases). Germline CDR1 and CDR2: MGHDK and SYGVNS. Deletions cut 1 base from V and 2 bases from J, with 13 bases between. The CDR3 consists of 16 residues.

This clone is a singleton in its sample. The gene calls are TRBV7-2 and TRBJ2-1; 7 bases fit TRBD2. Unmatched junction bases numbered 15, after V lost 4 bases and J lost 0 bases. Germline lookup yields CDR1 SGHTA and CDR2 FQGNSA. The CDR3 has 19 residues. This CDR3 reads CASSSRGGGLGSSYNEQFF. Written as DNA, the CDR3 is TGTGCCAGCAGCTCCAGAGGTGGTGGACTAGGGAGCTCCTACAATGAGCAGTTCTTC.

The gene calls are TRBV6-1 and TRBJ1-5; no clear D. The CDR3 loop spans 12 amino acids. Germline V CDR1 and CDR2: MNHNS, SASEGT. The germline V and J ends were trimmed by 2 bases and 6 bases, with 5 bases remaining between them. The CDR3 DNA follows: TGTGCCAGCAGTGAATCGGGTCAGCCCCAGCATTTT. This encodes CASSESGQPQHF.

The V and J genes are TRBV5-4 and TRBJ1-1; the D gene is possibly TRBD1 (5 bases). The length of the CDR3 is 14 residues. Trimming removed 2 bases from V and 4 bases from J, with 12 bases in between. Germline CDR1 is SGHNT and CDR2 is YYREEE (reference sequence). The CDR3 region is CASSFGGGTTEAFF. The CDR3 DNA follows: TGTGCCAGCAGCTTCGGGGGAGGGACCACTGAAGCTTTCTTT.

The chain links TRBV5-1 to TRBJ1-2; weak D call: TRBD1 (5 bases). V was shortened by 1 base and J by 2 bases, with 9 bases between the two germline ends. The germline V gene encodes CDR1 SGHRS and CDR2 YFSETQ. The CDR3 spans 14 residues. CDR3 sequence: CASSLSPGNYGYTF. CDR3 sequence (DNA): TGCGCCAGCAGCTTGAGCCCAGGGAACTATGGCTACACCTTC.